This TCR beta chain originates from a study of CD8 T cells in Susac syndrome. Study results and limitations: Regarding the TCR sequencing and HLA analysis, the study admitted that a relatively small number of individuals were involved.

The RNA input was about 0.5 to 1 ug, and it was reverse transcribed with random hexamers. TCR beta CDR3 was amplified by immunoSEQ covering 54 Vbeta and 13 Jbeta. TCRdb re-called the immunoSEQ multiplex PCR reads with MiXCR, one entry per CDR3 protein. This table has around 220,000 distinct CDR3 sequences, around 90% appearing once. The authors carried out high-throughput sequencing of TCR beta. They applied it to CD8+ and CD4+ T cells obtained from blood. TEMRA cells were FACS-enriched, and CD8+ and CD4+ T cells were isolated negatively. This clonotype was observed a single time. The antigen is undetermined. V lost 3 bases, J lost 6 bases, and 10 bases lay in between. The length of the CDR3 is 13 residues. The germline gives CDR1 SGDLS, CDR2 YYNGEE.

Sequencing input: CD8+ T cells from PBMCs. This chain joins TRBV9 and TRBJ2-1, with D tentatively TRBD1 (6 bases). The sequence derives from a human donor with multiple sclerosis. For the CDR3, the DNA is TGTGCCAGCAGCGCTACAGGGAGCAATGAGCAGTTCTTC. It translates to CASSATGSNEQFF.